This entry lists 27 T cell receptor beta chains sequenced from one sample in a study of regulatory T cells in long-lasting Graves disease (dated by TCRdb to the early 2020s). Taken with the paper, the label for time point translates to: persistent/refractory GD, antithyroid drugs over 5 years with positive TRAb. RNA was extracted from PBMCs in TRIzol for both TCR sequencing and RNA sequencing. Library preparation employed multiplex PCR. Sequencing relied on an Illumina HiSeq 4000. To build TCR beta libraries, CDR3 regions were amplified by Arm-PCR using iRepertoire HTBI primers. In-frame beta chains were kept once TCRdb had trimmed the public reads at Q25 with fastp and called clones with MiXCR. Rows with a matching CDR3 protein are joined into one entry that keeps the most common DNA and genes. In all, the sample holds roughly 450,000 distinct CDR3 sequences, and 20% of those were seen once. The ten biggest clones cover 7% to 9.5% of the sample.

The source material was peripheral blood mononuclear cells (PBMCs), sampled when the disease was refractory, from a patient treated with antithyroid drugs. All receptors derive from a female donor with Graves disease.

This clonotype was observed at least ten times. V and J are TRBV28 and TRBJ2-7, with D maybe TRBD2 (5 bases). V was pared by 6 bases and J by 7 bases, with 16 bases between. The CDR3 contains 13 residues. Germline values: CDR1 MDHEN, CDR2 SYDVKM. The CDR3 sequence: CASSPGSTGEQYF. Here the CDR3 DNA reads TGTGCCAGCAGCCCCGGGTCCACGGGAGAGCAGTACTTC.

For this clonotype: This may be a read error: a much more frequent sequence differs by one nucleotide. J is TRBJ2-5 and V is TRBV6-6, with D perhaps assigned TRBD1 or TRBD2 (5 bases each). This CDR3 has 14 residues. V dropped 0 bases and J dropped 2 bases, with 7 bases sitting between them. The germline CDR1 and CDR2 sequences are MNHNY and SVGAGI (reference sequence). Here the CDR3 DNA reads TGTGCCAGCAGTTACTCGGGACCACAAGAGACCCAGTACTTC. This codes for CASSYSGPQETQYF.

The J gene is TRBJ2-2, the V gene TRBV28, with TRBD2 matching 7 bases. The CDR3 sequence is 14 residues long. Germline CDR1 MDHEN, CDR2 SYDVKM. The junction had 7 bases not matched to a gene; V was cut back by 5 bases and J by 7 bases. CDR3 nucleotide sequence: TGTGCCAGCAGTCGGGACTATATCGGCGGGGAGCTGTTTTTT. Residues: CASSRDYIGGELFF.

This clonotype showed up many times. V usage is TRBV9 and J usage is TRBJ2-5; the match to TRBD2 covers 8 bases. The CDR3 length is 15 residues. Trimming removed 0 bases from V and 4 bases from J; junction bases left unmatched: 5. Germline V gene sequence: CDR1 SGDLS, CDR2 YYNGEE. CDR3 sequence reads: CASSVDGRALETQYF. The CDR3 region has the DNA TGTGCCAGCAGCGTAGACGGGAGGGCCTTAGAGACCCAGTACTTC.

The chain couples TRBV27 to TRBJ2-7, with 9 bases aligning to TRBD2. Germline CDR1 MNHEY, CDR2 SMNVEV (reference sequence). The CDR3 totals 15 residues. V gave up 5 bases and J gave up 7 bases; unmatched junction bases: 12. The CDR3 region is CASSEIAGVSFEQYF. CDR3 sequence (DNA): TGTGCCAGCAGTGAGATAGCGGGAGTGTCATTTGAGCAGTACTTC.

Many counts were recorded for this clonotype. V and J are TRBV11-2 and TRBJ2-7; D call uncertain. Trimming stripped 1 base from V and 7 bases from J, with 8 bases between. There are 12 residues in the CDR3. Germline CDR1 is SGHAT and CDR2 is FQNNGV. In nucleotides, the CDR3 is TGTGCCAGCAGCTTAGCCAGGTGGGAGCAGTACTTC. The encoded protein is CASSLARWEQYF.

This clonotype was observed a handful of times. This chain joins TRBV19 and TRBJ2-7, with 13 bases aligning to TRBD2. Germline V lookup: CDR1 LNHDA, CDR2 SQIVND (reference sequence). The CDR3 has 14 amino acids. After removal of 5 bases from V and 6 bases from J, the junction contained 4 bases not matched to a gene. CDR3 sequence (DNA): TGTGCCAGTAGTCGGACTAGCGGGAGCTTCGAGCAGTACTTC. As protein: CASSRTSGSFEQYF.

This clonotype was seen ten or more times. The rearrangement uses TRBV12-3 or TRBV12-4 and TRBJ2-2; no clear D. V lost 6 bases and J lost 0, with 5 bases in between. This CDR3 is 13 amino acids long. CDR3 nucleotides: TGTGCCAGCAGCTTACCGAACACCGGGGAGCTGTTTTTT. It specifies CASSLPNTGELFF.

This clonotype has a handful of counts. With only one base between it and a far larger clone, this is likely a read error. J is TRBJ1-2 and V is TRBV5-5, with 11 nucleotides matching TRBD1. The CDR3 runs to 15 residues. Germline lookup yields CDR1 SGHKS and CDR2 YYEKEE (reference sequence). This chain's CDR3 is CASSFGTGGNYGYAF. The CDR3 bases are TGCGCCAGCAGCTTTGGGACAGGGGGGAACTATGGCTACGCCTTC.

The V call is TRBV19, the J call TRBJ2-2; TRBD1 agrees at 7 bases. V lost 8 bases, J lost 4 bases, and 4 bases stayed unmatched. The germline CDR1 and CDR2 sequences are LNHDA and SQIVND (reference sequence). The CDR3 has 13 residues. The DNA for the CDR3 is TGTGCCAGTTGGACAGGAAGCACCGGGGAGCTGTTTTTT. The encoded protein is CASWTGSTGELFF.

In this sample, this clonotype turned up many times. The V gene is TRBV5-4, the J gene TRBJ1-1; D call uncertain. The CDR3 consists of 13 residues. CDR1 is SGHNT, CDR2 YYREEE, per germline (reference sequence). Trimming removed 1 base from V and 2 bases from J, with 6 bases in between. The CDR3 DNA follows: TGTGCCAGCAGCTTGTTGGCTAACACTGAAGCTTTCTTT. Encoded protein: CASSLLANTEAFF.

This clonotype was observed at least ten times. The V gene is TRBV7-9, the J gene TRBJ2-7; D gene uncertain. CDR3 length equals 13 residues. Trimming shortened V by 2 bases and J by 5 bases, and 10 bases separated the two germline ends. CDR1 SEHNR and CDR2 FQNEAQ come from the germline V gene (reference sequence). The DNA of the CDR3 is TGTGCCAGCAGCTTAACAGCGCACAACGAGCAGTACTTC. Residues: CASSLTAHNEQYF. Complete variable domain (other parts from reference TRBV7-9 and TRBJ2-7): DTGVSQNPRHKITKRGQNVTFRCDPISEHNRLYWYRQTLGQGPEFLTYFQNEAQLEKSRLLSDRFSAERPKGSFSTLEIQRTEQGDSAMYLCASSLTAHNEQYFGPGTRLTVT.

Comments on this clonotype: Being one base from a much bigger clone, this may be a read error. The genes are TRBV28 and TRBJ2-7; D possibly corresponds to TRBD2 (6 bases). The germline gives CDR1 MDHEN, CDR2 SYDVKM. There are 13 residues in the CDR3. V lost 6 bases to trimming and J lost 0 bases, with 9 bases between them. The chain's CDR3 is CASRDYPSYEQYF. CDR3 DNA: TGTGCCAGCAGGGACTACCCCTCCTACGAGCAGTACTTC.

The chain is built from TRBV5-1 and TRBJ2-7; D ambiguous. V lost 0 bases to trimming and J lost 2 bases, with 21 bases between them. The CDR3 covers 18 residues. Germline loops: CDR1 SGHRS, CDR2 YFSETQ. DNA of the CDR3: TGCGCCAGCAGCTTGGTCCCGTTAGGAAAGATCCGAACCTACGAGCAGTACTTC. Protein sequence: CASSLVPLGKIRTYEQYF.

This clonotype was recorded at least ten times. The chain uses TRBV7-2 and TRBJ1-2; D may be TRBD1 (5 bases). Germline V gene data show CDR1 as SGHTA and CDR2 as FQGNSA. The length of the CDR3 is 14 residues. V was clipped by 5 bases and J by 4 bases, with 14 bases between them. The CDR3 coding sequence is TGTGCCAGCAGCCCAAGGGCAGGGCTCTATGGCTACACCTTC. The encoded protein is CASSPRAGLYGYTF.

The chain employs TRBV30 and TRBJ2-7; D is perhaps TRBD1 or TRBD2 (6 bases each). Trimming removed 5 bases from V and 0 bases from J, with 17 bases in between. Per germline, CDR1 GTSNPN and CDR2 SVGIG (reference sequence). This CDR3 spans 15 amino acids. Here the CDR3 reads CAWGRAGTYSYEQYF. CDR3 sequence (DNA): TGTGCCTGGGGCCGGGCGGGGACATACTCCTACGAGCAGTACTTC.

This clonotype has only a few counts. This chain uses TRBV19 with TRBJ1-1; D unresolved. The CDR3 runs 13 residues. The germline gives CDR1 LNHDA, CDR2 SQIVND (reference sequence). The germline V and J ends were trimmed by 7 bases and 4 bases, with 13 bases remaining between them. Here the CDR3 reads CASISEAITEAFF. CDR3 coding DNA: TGTGCCAGTATCTCGGAGGCGATCACTGAAGCTTTCTTT.

The V call is TRBV7-9, the J call TRBJ2-7; D is uncertain. V was shortened by 5 bases and J by 6 bases, with 11 bases between the two germline ends. Germline V CDR1 and CDR2: SEHNR, FQNEAQ (reference sequence). This CDR3 spans 12 amino acids. The CDR3, as DNA: TGTGCCAGCAGCCCCCCGGTGTCCGAGCAGTACTTC. This sequence encodes CASSPPVSEQYF.

This clonotype was seen at least ten times. The V and J genes are TRBV29-1 and TRBJ1-2, with 9 bases that match TRBD1. J gave up 4 bases and V 8 bases, and 8 bases lay outside the gene matches. CDR3 length: 13 amino acids. The germline V gene encodes CDR1 SQVTM and CDR2 ANQGSEA. The CDR3 loop reads CSIPGTGSYGYTF. CDR3 in DNA: TGCAGCATACCCGGGACAGGGTCCTATGGCTACACCTTC.

This clonotype has just a few counts. The chain joins TRBV6-2 or TRBV6-3 to TRBJ2-7; 8 bases match TRBD2. With 0 bases clipped from V and 3 bases from J, the junction kept 7 bases outside the gene matches. The CDR3 spans 16 residues. In germline, CDR1 is MNHEY, CDR2 SVGEGT. DNA for the CDR3: TGTGCCAGCAGTTACTCTACGGGAGCGGGGGTCTACGAGCAGTACTTC. Translation gives CASSYSTGAGVYEQYF.

This chain links TRBV4-1 with TRBJ1-5; D not certain. Germline loops: CDR1 MGHRA, CDR2 YSYEKL. The CDR3 consists of 14 residues. V gave up 1 base and J gave up 5 bases, with 9 bases separating them. The CDR3 region has the DNA TGCGCCAGCAGCCAAGTTTCCACCGATCAGCCCCAGCATTTT. This gives the protein CASSQVSTDQPQHF.

This clonotype showed up just a few times. The J gene is TRBJ2-1, the V gene TRBV30; no definite D call. V was shortened by 2 bases and J by 5 bases, with 7 bases between the two germline ends. The length of the CDR3 is 12 residues. CDR1 is GTSNPN, CDR2 SVGIG, per germline (reference sequence). CDR3 bases: TGTGCCTGGAGTCCCCGGGACAATGAGCAGTTCTTC. Translated, it gives CAWSPRDNEQFF.

This clonotype was recorded many times. The chain employs TRBV12-3 or TRBV12-4 and TRBJ2-4; no clear D gene. The CDR3 covers 14 residues. V lost 6 bases and J lost 0, with 9 bases in between. The CDR3 DNA reads as TGTGCCAGCAGGAACGATCCAGCCAAAAACATTCAGTACTTC. It is translated as CASRNDPAKNIQYF.

With respect to this clonotype: A read error may explain this, as a much larger clone is one base away. V and J are TRBV6-6 and TRBJ1-6; D not certain. The CDR3 loop spans 16 amino acids. From germline, CDR1 is MNHNY and CDR2 SVGAGI (reference sequence). The CDR3 is CVSSYSMRGYNSPLHF. DNA for the CDR3: TGTGTCAGCAGTTACTCGATGCGGGGCTATAATTCACCCCTCCACTTT.

This clonotype has ten or more counts. V is TRBV2 and J is TRBJ2-7; 7 bases fit TRBD1. This CDR3 has 13 residues. The germline CDR1 and CDR2 sequences are SNHLY and FYNNEI. J gave up 3 bases and V 8 bases, and 7 bases lay outside the gene matches. In DNA, the CDR3 is TGTGCCAGCCTAGGGACAGAGGACTACGAGCAGTACTTC. It encodes CASLGTEDYEQYF.

Worth noting for this clonotype: The conserved closing phenylalanine or tryptophan is absent in this CDR3, likely reflecting a read error. V is TRBV12-3 or TRBV12-4 and J is TRBJ1-1, with 7 bases fitting TRBD1. This CDR3 has 12 amino acids. V was clipped by 7 bases and J by 10 bases; unmatched bases: 9. The CDR3 here is CASKAGGIGAFL. For the CDR3, the DNA is TGTGCCAGCAAGGCAGGGGGAATCGGAGCTTTCCTT.

This clonotype came up many times. V and J are TRBV28 and TRBJ2-7, with D perhaps given as TRBD1 or TRBD2 (5 bases each). Germline lookup yields CDR1 MDHEN and CDR2 SYDVKM. The CDR3 has 14 residues. V lost 3 bases to trimming and J lost 2 bases, with 11 bases between them. As DNA, the CDR3 is TGTGCCAGCAGTTTGGGGACCCCAACCTACGAGCAGTACTTC. Its protein is CASSLGTPTYEQYF.